The entry that follows covers one TCR beta chain sequence. The antigen remains undetermined. Repeated repertoire sampling spanned the course of chemoradiotherapy. This CDR3 is 15 amino acids long. Trimming shortened V by 1 base and J by 0 bases, and 7 bases separated the two germline ends. Germline V gene sequence: CDR1 SGHTA, CDR2 FQGNSA. TCRdb keeps only in-frame clones here, not all; method: immunoSEQ multiplex PCR. The sample contains approximately 58,000 clones, more than 75% of which appear only once. The entry originates in a study of chemoradiotherapy in HPV16-positive cancers. Background on the study: Candidate HPV-specific clones and shared TCR motifs came from a couple of HPV16-positive patients.

Overall study findings and caveats: Candidate HPV-specific clones and E7-related TCR motifs grew in tumor during treatment.

Material: blood, obtained from a patient who underwent chemoradiotherapy. The source is a human donor with HPV-associated anogenital cancer. The V and J genes are TRBV7-2 and TRBJ2-1, with D hard to call. The CDR3 DNA reads as TGTGCCAGCAGCTTAGATGGCAACTCCTACAATGAGCAGTTCTTC. Its protein is CASSLDGNSYNEQFF. Full variable domain (outside the CDR3, taken from reference TRBV7-2 and TRBJ2-1): GAGVSQSPSNKVTEKGKDVELRCDPISGHTALYWYRQSLGQGLEFLIYFQGNSAPDKSGLPSDRFSAERTGGSVSTLTIQRTQQEDSAVYLCASSLDGNSYNEQFFGPGTRLTVL.